The 32 T cell receptor beta chains given below trace back to one sample, sequenced in a study of T cell responses to AZD1222 COVID-19 vaccine. Produced via immunoSEQ multiplex PCR; TCRdb's table is partial and in-frame only. The repertoire has approximately 82,000 clones, about 88% of them found once; the top ten carry around 13%. The sequencing used peripheral blood, collected on day 0 of AZD1222 vaccination. The source of these receptors is an adult in good health.

The rearrangement joins TRBV7-9 to TRBJ2-7, with 7 bases matching TRBD2. After removal of 4 bases from V and 0 bases from J, the junction contained 9 bases not matched to a gene. Per germline, CDR1 SEHNR and CDR2 FQNEAQ (reference sequence). The CDR3 has 16 amino acids. CDR3 in amino acids: CASSSRASGISYEQYF. The CDR3 coding sequence is TGTGCCAGCAGCTCGAGGGCTAGCGGAATCTCCTACGAGCAGTACTTC.

V is TRBV27 and J is TRBJ2-3; no definite D call. V was clipped by 1 base and J by 6 bases, with 11 bases between them. Germline CDR1 MNHEY, CDR2 SMNVEV (reference sequence). The CDR3 length is 14 residues. The CDR3 sequence is CASSLFSPTDTQYF. The CDR3 DNA is TGTGCCAGCAGTTTATTTTCCCCTACTGATACGCAGTATTTT.

This rearrangement joins TRBV5-1 to TRBJ2-1; D may correspond to TRBD1 or TRBD2 (7 bases each). Trimming cost V 0 bases and J 4 bases, with 11 bases left between them. Per germline, CDR1 SGHRS and CDR2 YFSETQ. The CDR3 contains 15 residues. CDR3 loop: CASSLAQGGYNEQFF. CDR3 sequence (DNA): TGCGCCAGCAGCTTGGCGCAGGGGGGGTACAATGAGCAGTTCTTC.

The chain employs TRBV7-2 and TRBJ1-6; 9 bases are shared with TRBD1. The CDR3 spans 16 residues. Per the germline V gene, CDR1 is SGHTA and CDR2 is FQGNSA. The trim removed 6 bases at V and 13 bases at J, leaving 16 bases unmatched. CDR3 sequence: CASRITGGGQVFPLHF. CDR3 sequence (DNA): TGTGCCAGCAGGATAACAGGGGGCGGGCAGGTATTCCCCCTCCACTTT.

This chain connects TRBV7-2 to TRBJ2-2; TRBD1 aligns across 8 bases. Germline V gives CDR1 SGHTA, CDR2 FQGNSA. V gave up 3 bases and J gave up 6 bases; unmatched junction bases: 6. The CDR3 is made up of 15 amino acids. The CDR3 nucleotides are TGTGCCAGCAGCTTTGGCCAGGGGGCTTCCGGGGAGCTGTTTTTT. Its translation is CASSFGQGASGELFF.

This clone was seen a handful of times. V usage is TRBV7-9 and J usage is TRBJ1-5, with D perhaps TRBD1 (6 bases). The V end lost 4 bases, the J end lost 2 bases, and 15 bases lay between the germline ends. Germline V lookup: CDR1 SEHNR, CDR2 FQNEAQ (reference sequence). This CDR3 comprises 16 residues. The CDR3 here is CASSSYTGLGNQPQHF. Written as DNA, the CDR3 is TGTGCCAGCAGCTCATATACAGGGTTGGGCAATCAGCCCCAGCATTTT. Full variable domain (rest looked up from reference TRBV7-9 and TRBJ1-5): DTGVSQNPRHKITKRGQNVTFRCDPISEHNRLYWYRQTLGQGPEFLTYFQNEAQLEKSRLLSDRFSAERPKGSFSTLEIQRTEQGDSAMYLCASSSYTGLGNQPQHFGDGTRLSIL.

V is TRBV6-5 and J is TRBJ1-2; 7 positions agree with TRBD1. Germline values: CDR1 MNHEY, CDR2 SVGAGI. The CDR3 is made up of 14 amino acids. V was pared by 2 bases and J by 8 bases, with 8 bases of the junction left unmatched. CDR3 amino acids: CASSYGQGGTGYTF. CDR3 sequence (DNA): TGTGCCAGCAGTTACGGGCAGGGGGGGACAGGCTACACCTTC.

This chain links TRBV30 with TRBJ2-3, with 9 bases that match TRBD1. The J segment lost 8 bases and the V segment lost 5 bases, leaving 5 bases of the junction unmatched. Germline V gene lookup returns CDR1 GTSNPN and CDR2 SVGIG (reference sequence). The CDR3 sequence is 12 residues long. CDR3 coding DNA: TGTGCCTGGGAACAGGGGGCGGGTACGCAGTATTTT. Amino acid sequence: CAWEQGAGTQYF.

The rearrangement links TRBV6-5 to TRBJ1-1; 7 bases fit TRBD1. The germline gives CDR1 MNHEY, CDR2 SVGAGI. V lost 6 bases to trimming and J lost 6 bases; unmatched junction nucleotides: 10. CDR3 length: 14 residues. CDR3 nucleotides: TGTGCCAGCAGCCCAGGGGGAAGGGTCTCTGAAGCTTTCTTT. It specifies CASSPGGRVSEAFF.

V and J are TRBV29-1 and TRBJ1-2; no firm D call. Germline V gene lookup returns CDR1 SQVTM and CDR2 ANQGSEA. V lost 7 bases to trimming and J lost 0 bases, with 12 bases between them. There are 13 residues in the CDR3. DNA for the CDR3: TGCAGCGCCATAACCGGGGCTAACTATGGCTACACCTTC. It translates to CSAITGANYGYTF.

This chain joins TRBV6-5 and TRBJ2-7; 7 nucleotides agree with TRBD1. The ends lost 2 bases at V and 5 bases at J; junction bases unmatched: 3. The CDR3 contains 13 residues. Germline V gives CDR1 MNHEY, CDR2 SVGAGI. CDR3 in amino acids: CASSYTTGHEQYF. The CDR3 nucleotides read TGTGCCAGCAGTTACACGACAGGGCACGAGCAGTACTTC.

The chain couples TRBV6-2 or TRBV6-3 to TRBJ2-1, with D hard to call. Trimming removed 2 bases at V and 7 bases at J, with 9 bases between. The CDR3 is made up of 13 amino acids. Germline CDR1 MNHEY, CDR2 SVGEGT. The DNA for the CDR3 is TGTGCCAGCAGTTACCTAGGCCAAAATGAGCAGTTCTTC. Residues: CASSYLGQNEQFF.

This sequence joins TRBV4-3 and TRBJ1-4, with D perhaps matching TRBD1 (5 bases). The V and J ends lost 0 bases and 2 bases respectively, with 16 bases between them. CDR3 size: 18 residues. In germline, CDR1 is LGHNA, CDR2 YSLEER. CDR3 in amino acids: CASSQETPTVVTNEKLFF. The CDR3 coding sequence is TGCGCCAGCAGCCAAGAAACCCCGACAGTAGTCACTAATGAAAAACTGTTTTTT.

J is TRBJ1-5 and V is TRBV3-1 (or the pseudogene TRBV3-2); D call uncertain. CDR3 length: 16 residues. V lost 1 base and J lost 4, with 14 bases in between. Per the germline V gene, CDR1 is LGHDT and CDR2 is YNNKEL (reference sequence). CDR3 sequence (DNA): TGTGCCAGCAGCCAAGCTGGGCAGAACCCAAATCAGCCCCAGCATTTT. Residues: CASSQAGQNPNQPQHF.

This chain connects TRBV7-2 to TRBJ2-3, with D hard to call. Germline CDR1 SGHTA, CDR2 FQGNSA. The length of the CDR3 is 14 residues. Trimming left V 5 bases short and J 7 bases short, with 16 bases between. The CDR3 protein is CASSPTTWVYTQYF. As DNA, the CDR3 is TGTGCCAGCAGCCCCACGACTTGGGTCTATACGCAGTATTTT.

The chain employs TRBV6-5 and TRBJ2-5, with D possibly TRBD2 on 6 matching bases. The CDR3 runs to 14 residues. Per the germline V gene, CDR1 is MNHEY and CDR2 is SVGAGI. Trimming stripped 7 bases from V and 5 bases from J, with 17 bases between. CDR3 region: CASTGTYQGETQYF. The CDR3 DNA reads TGTGCCAGCACCGGGACTTACCAAGGGGAGACCCAGTACTTC.

The genes are TRBV21-1 and TRBJ2-6; the table's D call, TRBD1, has no DNA check behind it. TRBV21-1 is an annotated pseudogene. The CDR3 extends over 14 amino acids. The DNA of the CDR3 is TGTGCCAGCAGAACAGGGACTGGGGCCAACGTCCTGACTTTC. The encoded protein is CASRTGTGANVLTF.

The rearrangement uses TRBV6-5 and TRBJ2-5, with 7 bases fitting TRBD1. This CDR3 contains 16 residues. The V and J ends lost 0 bases and 4 bases, in that order; junction bases with no gene match: 8. The germline gives CDR1 MNHEY, CDR2 SVGAGI. As DNA, the CDR3 is TGTGCCAGCAGTTACTCCCAGACAGGGCAGGCAGAGACCCAGTACTTC. Residues: CASSYSQTGQAETQYF.

The chain combines TRBV3-1 (or the pseudogene TRBV3-2) with TRBJ2-1; D gene uncertain. The V gene lost 1 base and the J gene lost 8 bases, with 12 bases spanning the gap. The CDR3 runs 14 residues. Germline CDR1 LGHDT, CDR2 YNNKEL (reference sequence). The chain's CDR3 is CASSQARPGYEQFF. For the CDR3, the DNA is TGTGCCAGCAGCCAAGCCCGCCCGGGTTATGAGCAGTTCTTC.

The J gene is TRBJ1-3, the V gene TRBV30; D unresolved. The CDR3 has 14 residues. Between the trimmed V and J ends, which lost 1 base and 2 bases, there was a span of 9 bases. Looked up from germline, CDR1 is GTSNPN and CDR2 is SVGIG (reference sequence). The CDR3 bases are TGTGCCTGGAGTGGTAGGAGTCCTGGAAACACCATATATTTT. As protein: CAWSGRSPGNTIYF.

The V call is TRBV14, the J call TRBJ1-4; D is undetermined. Germline loops: CDR1 SGHDN, CDR2 FVKESK. V dropped 4 bases and J dropped 1 base, with 22 bases sitting between them. The CDR3 extends over 19 amino acids. The CDR3 DNA is TGTGCCAGCAGCCGATACCTCAGGACGGATACCGGAACTAATGAAAAACTGTTTTTT. Its protein product is CASSRYLRTDTGTNEKLFF.

V usage is TRBV12-3 or TRBV12-4 and J usage is TRBJ1-2; D unresolved. The V end was cut by 2 bases, the J end by 2 bases, with 6 bases between. The CDR3 spans 13 residues. The CDR3 protein is CASSLRQNYGYTF. Here the CDR3 DNA reads TGTGCCAGCAGTTTAAGGCAGAACTATGGCTACACCTTC.

The rearrangement uses TRBV7-2 and TRBJ2-7, with D uncertain. The CDR3 spans 13 residues. The V gene's germline CDR1 is SGHTA and CDR2 FQGNSA. Trimming took off 5 bases at V and 3 bases at J, with 11 bases between the two ends. The CDR3 nucleotides are TGTGCCAGCAGCCCACTGGGTCACTACGAGCAGTACTTC. Amino acids: CASSPLGHYEQYF. The full variable domain, rest sourced from reference TRBV7-2 and TRBJ2-7, is GAGVSQSPSNKVTEKGKDVELRCDPISGHTALYWYRQSLGQGLEFLIYFQGNSAPDKSGLPSDRFSAERTGGSVSTLTIQRTQQEDSAVYLCASSPLGHYEQYFGPGTRLTVT.

The V gene is TRBV5-6, the J gene TRBJ1-2; D remains unclear. V lost 4 bases, J lost 7 bases, and 17 bases lay in between. This CDR3 contains 14 residues. CDR1 is SGHDT and CDR2 is YYEEEE in the germline V gene. DNA for the CDR3: TGTGCCAGCAGCCCGCCCGTGGGGTTGTCTGGCTACACCTTC. Translated, it gives CASSPPVGLSGYTF. Full variable domain (outside the CDR3, taken from reference TRBV5-6 and TRBJ1-2): DAGVTQSPTHLIKTRGQQVTLRCSPKSGHDTVSWYQQALGQGPQFIFQYYEEEERQRGNFPDRFSGHQFPNYSSELNVNALLLGDSALYLCASSPPVGLSGYTFGSGTRLTVV.

The rearrangement joins TRBV7-2 to TRBJ2-7; 10 bases are shared with TRBD2. Trimming at V came to 6 bases and at J to 2 bases, leaving 7 bases not matched to a gene. The germline gives CDR1 SGHTA, CDR2 FQGNSA. This CDR3 is built from 15 residues. The CDR3 sequence: CASRISLAGAYEQYF. CDR3 sequence (DNA): TGTGCCAGCAGGATAAGTCTAGCGGGGGCCTACGAGCAGTACTTC. Full variable domain (rest looked up from reference TRBV7-2 and TRBJ2-7): GAGVSQSPSNKVTEKGKDVELRCDPISGHTALYWYRQSLGQGLEFLIYFQGNSAPDKSGLPSDRFSAERTGGSVSTLTIQRTQQEDSAVYLCASRISLAGAYEQYFGPGTRLTVT.

This chain joins TRBV18 and TRBJ2-7; D is unresolved. The CDR3 runs 14 residues. Trimming cost V 3 bases and J 6 bases, with 15 bases left between them. Germline assignment: CDR1 KGHSH and CDR2 LQKENI. CDR3 amino acids: CASSPAQTSAEQYF. The CDR3 bases are TGTGCCAGCTCACCGGCCCAGACCTCCGCCGAGCAGTACTTC.

The genes are TRBV6-5 and TRBJ1-1, with D possibly being TRBD1 (5 bases). The V and J ends lost 2 bases and 7 bases respectively, with 8 bases between them. The CDR3 extends over 12 amino acids. Germline V gene data show CDR1 as MNHEY and CDR2 as SVGAGI. The CDR3 sequence: CASSYRDGEAFF. The CDR3 DNA follows: TGTGCCAGCAGTTACCGGGACGGTGAAGCTTTCTTT.

The rearrangement uses TRBV5-1 and TRBJ1-3; D perhaps matches TRBD1 (6 bases). Germline loops: CDR1 SGHRS, CDR2 YFSETQ. V was cut by 4 bases and J by 0 bases, with 11 bases left in between. The CDR3 sequence is 15 residues long. The CDR3 DNA sequence: TGCGCCAGCAGCCTACAGGGTATCTCTGGAAACACCATATATTTT. Translation gives CASSLQGISGNTIYF.

The chain combines TRBV30 with TRBJ1-1; D not resolved. With 2 bases removed from V and 7 bases from J, the gap between germline ends came to 14 bases. The CDR3 covers 13 residues. CDR1 and CDR2 (germline): GTSNPN, SVGIG (reference sequence). In DNA, the CDR3 is TGTGCCTGGAGTACCGTGGACGTTGGTGAAGCTTTCTTT. Protein product: CAWSTVDVGEAFF.

The chain recombines TRBV6-2 or TRBV6-3 with TRBJ1-5, with D possibly TRBD1 on 5 matching bases. Trimming removed 5 bases from V and 3 bases from J, with 14 bases in between. Germline V CDR1 and CDR2: MNHEY, SVGEGT. The CDR3 runs to 15 residues. The DNA of the CDR3 is TGTGCCAGCAGTCCGGGGGACGGCTACAATCAGCCCCAGCATTTT. The encoded protein is CASSPGDGYNQPQHF.

The genes are TRBV18 and TRBJ1-6; a weak D match, TRBD1 (6 bases). The germline CDR1 and CDR2 sequences are KGHSH and LQKENI. CDR3 size: 17 residues. V lost 0 bases to trimming and J lost 9 bases, with 18 bases between them. The CDR3 DNA is TGTGCCAGCTCACCACCTCTTGGGGGGGGCCTTAGTTCACCCCTCCACTTT. This sequence encodes CASSPPLGGGLSSPLHF.

This chain connects TRBV19 to TRBJ2-2; D gene uncertain. Germline V CDR1 and CDR2: LNHDA, SQIVND (reference sequence). Trimming took 0 bases from V and 7 from J, leaving 6 bases between them. This CDR3 is built from 13 residues. The CDR3 DNA is TGTGCCAGTAGTATAGATCTTTACGGGGAGCTGTTTTTT. Its protein product is CASSIDLYGELFF.